A selection of T cell receptor beta chains follows, all from one sample in a study of blood T cell repertoires in COVID-19. Clones were sequenced by immunoSEQ multiplex PCR, and TCRdb holds only the in-frame ones, with some missing. The sample has 85,000 to 130,000 clones; around 82% are singletons. Sequencing was performed on peripheral blood. These receptors all come from a man aged 55 to 70 with acute or convalescent COVID-19. CDR3s include the opening cysteine and the closing phenylalanine or tryptophan. Each record gives: D gene, clone size, J gene, V gene, CDR3 protein, CDR3 DNA. D genes are given only for firm matches. The size entry is marked missing in some rows and otherwise reads once, few, many or a size class.

>TRBD1|NA|TRBJ1-3|TRBV6-6
CASRPGQGTRGNTIYF
TGTGCCAGCAGACCCGGACAGGGTACGCGAGGAAACACCATATATTTT
>TRBD1|NA|TRBJ2-7|TRBV6-2/TRBV6-3
CASSSYGTGKDEQYF
TGTGCCAGCAGTTCCTACGGGACAGGGAAGGACGAGCAGTACTTC
>NA|NA|TRBJ1-3|TRBV5-1
CASSSQGNGNTIYF
TGCGCCAGCAGCTCCCAGGGAAACGGAAACACCATATATTTT
>NA|NA|TRBJ1-2|TRBV3-1/TRBV3-2
CASSHRERNNYGYTF
TGTGCCAGCAGCCACAGGGAAAGGAATAACTATGGCTACACCTTC
>NA|NA|TRBJ1-2|TRBV28
CASSGQGGYTF
TGTGCCAGCAGTGGCCAGGGGGGCTACACCTTC
>TRBD1|NA|TRBJ1-4|TRBV4-1
CASSHGDRGYGEKLFF
TGCGCCAGCAGCCATGGTGACAGGGGGTATGGTGAAAAACTGTTTTTT
>NA|few|TRBJ1-5|TRBV14
CASSQGEVQPQHF
TGTGCCAGCAGCCAGGGGGAGGTCCAGCCCCAGCATTTT
>TRBD1|NA|TRBJ1-1|TRBV9
CASSVEGTGTGAFF
TGTGCCAGCAGCGTAGAGGGGACAGGGACGGGCGCTTTCTTT
>TRBD2|few|TRBJ2-1|TRBV7-3
CASSPWTSGGAPPYNEQFF
TGTGCCAGCAGCCCATGGACTAGCGGGGGGGCTCCCCCGTACAATGAGCAGTTCTTC
>NA|NA|TRBJ2-5|TRBV3-1/TRBV3-2
CASAFRGQETQYF
TGTGCCAGCGCATTTCGGGGTCAAGAGACCCAGTACTTC
>TRBD1|NA|TRBJ2-7|TRBV3-1/TRBV3-2
CASSPVGGQGAYEQYF
TGTGCCAGCAGCCCCGTAGGGGGACAGGGGGCCTACGAGCAGTACTTC
>NA|NA|TRBJ2-7|TRBV9
CASSTRGGQGYEQYF
TGTGCCAGCAGCACGCGGGGGGGACAGGGGTACGAGCAGTACTTC
>TRBD2|NA|TRBJ2-1|TRBV5-4
CASSFGTSGSVEQFF
TGTGCCAGCAGCTTCGGGACTAGCGGGAGTGTTGAGCAGTTCTTC
>NA|NA|TRBJ2-7|TRBV10-3
CAIRQAGEQYF
TGTGCCATCAGGCAGGCGGGCGAGCAGTACTTC
>TRBD1|NA|TRBJ1-2|TRBV29-1
CSEDRGPTSYGYTF
TGCAGCGAAGACAGGGGGCCAACCTCTTATGGCTACACCTTC
>NA|NA|TRBJ2-7|TRBV14
CASSPADWALFGSYEQYF
TGTGCCAGCAGCCCCGCTGATTGGGCCCTATTTGGCTCCTACGAGCAGTACTTC
>NA|once|TRBJ2-5|TRBV18
CASSYKFLQETQYF
TGTGCCAGCTCGTACAAATTTCTCCAAGAGACCCAGTACTTC
>TRBD1|NA|TRBJ2-7|TRBV18
CASSLGTVLYEQYF
TGTGCCAGCTCTCTAGGGACAGTCCTCTACGAGCAGTACTTC
>TRBD2|NA|TRBJ2-3|TRBV5-1
CASSASSGSGDTQYF
TGCGCCAGCAGCGCCTCTAGCGGGAGTGGAGATACGCAGTATTTT
>TRBD1|NA|TRBJ1-5|TRBV6-6
CASSYGGQGNQPQHF
TGTGCCAGCAGTTACGGGGGACAGGGGAATCAGCCCCAGCATTTT
>TRBD1|NA|TRBJ1-6|TRBV5-1
CASSLAGTGRSPLHF
TGCGCCAGCAGCTTGGCCGGGACAGGTCGATCACCCCTCCACTTT
>TRBD1|NA|TRBJ2-7|TRBV7-2
CASSSTPGQGVQYF
TGTGCCAGCAGCTCAACACCGGGACAGGGGGTGCAGTACTTC
>TRBD2|NA|TRBJ2-3|TRBV6-2/TRBV6-3
CASSYGTSGSGTDTQYF
TGTGCCAGCAGTTATGGGACTAGCGGGAGTGGCACAGATACGCAGTATTTT
>NA|NA|TRBJ1-6|TRBV30
CAWSATDGNSPLHF
TGTGCCTGGAGTGCGACTGATGGGAATTCACCCCTCCACTTT
>NA|NA|TRBJ1-1|TRBV6-2/TRBV6-3
CASSFSRNTEAFF
TGTGCCAGCAGTTTTTCTCGGAACACTGAAGCTTTCTTT
>NA|few|TRBJ2-2|TRBV3-1/TRBV3-2
CASSQDLRRSGELFF
TGTGCCAGCAGCCAGGACCTGAGGAGGTCCGGGGAGCTGTTTTTT
>TRBD1|NA|TRBJ2-3|TRBV5-4
CASSPVAGGDTDTQYF
TGTGCCAGCAGCCCCGTGGCAGGGGGAGACACAGATACGCAGTATTTT